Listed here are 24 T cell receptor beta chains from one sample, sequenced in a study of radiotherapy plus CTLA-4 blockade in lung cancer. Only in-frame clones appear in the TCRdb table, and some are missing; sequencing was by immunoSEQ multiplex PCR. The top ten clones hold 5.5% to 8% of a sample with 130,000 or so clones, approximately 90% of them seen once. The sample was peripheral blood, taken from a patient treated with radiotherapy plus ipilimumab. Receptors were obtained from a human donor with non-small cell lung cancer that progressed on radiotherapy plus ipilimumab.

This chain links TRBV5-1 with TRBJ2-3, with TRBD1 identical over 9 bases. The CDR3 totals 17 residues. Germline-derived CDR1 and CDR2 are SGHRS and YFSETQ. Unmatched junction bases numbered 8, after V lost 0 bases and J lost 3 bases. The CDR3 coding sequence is TGCGCCAGCAGCTTGGGAACAGGGGGCGATTCGACAGATACGCAGTATTTT. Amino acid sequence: CASSLGTGGDSTDTQYF.

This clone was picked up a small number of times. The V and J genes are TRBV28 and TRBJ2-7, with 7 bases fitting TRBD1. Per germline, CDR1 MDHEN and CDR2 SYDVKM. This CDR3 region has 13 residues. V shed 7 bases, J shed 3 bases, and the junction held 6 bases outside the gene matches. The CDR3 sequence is CASTLTGVYEQYF. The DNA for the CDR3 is TGTGCCAGCACCCTAACAGGGGTCTACGAGCAGTACTTC. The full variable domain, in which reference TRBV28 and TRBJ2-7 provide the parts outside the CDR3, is DVKVTQSSRYLVKRTGEKVFLECVQDMDHENMFWYRQDPGLGLRLIYFSYDVKMKEKGDIPEGYSVSREKKERFSLILESASTNQTSMYLCASTLTGVYEQYFGPGTRLTVT.

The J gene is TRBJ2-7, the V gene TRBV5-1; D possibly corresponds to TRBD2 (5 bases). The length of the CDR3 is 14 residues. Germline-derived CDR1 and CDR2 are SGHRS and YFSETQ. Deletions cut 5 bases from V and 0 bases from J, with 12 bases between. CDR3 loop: CASRAEANSYEQYF. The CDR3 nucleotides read TGCGCCAGCAGGGCGGAGGCAAACTCCTACGAGCAGTACTTC. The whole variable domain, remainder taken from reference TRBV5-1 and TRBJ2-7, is KAGVTQTPRYLIKTRGQQVTLSCSPISGHRSVSWYQQTPGQGLQFLFEYFSETQRNKGNFPGRFSGRQFSNSRSEMNVSTLELGDSALYLCASRAEANSYEQYFGPGTRLTVT.

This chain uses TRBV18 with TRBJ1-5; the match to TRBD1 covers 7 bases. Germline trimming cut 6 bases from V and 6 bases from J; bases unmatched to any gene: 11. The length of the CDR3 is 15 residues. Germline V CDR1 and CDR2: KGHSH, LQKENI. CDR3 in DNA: TGTGCCAGCTCTAGGTCGACAGGGTCCATTCAGCCCCAGCATTTT. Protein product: CASSRSTGSIQPQHF. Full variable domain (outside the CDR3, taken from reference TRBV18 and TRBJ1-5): NAGVMQNPRHLVRRRGQEARLRCSPMKGHSHVYWYRQLPEEGLKFMVYLQKENIIDESGMPKERFSAEFPKEGPSILRIQQVVRGDSAAYFCASSRSTGSIQPQHFGDGTRLSIL.

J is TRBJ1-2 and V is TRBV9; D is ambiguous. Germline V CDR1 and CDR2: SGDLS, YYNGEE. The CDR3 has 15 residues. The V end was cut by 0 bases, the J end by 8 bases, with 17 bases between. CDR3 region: CASSVANSPARGYTF. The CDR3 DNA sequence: TGTGCCAGCAGCGTAGCTAACTCCCCGGCGCGGGGCTACACCTTC.

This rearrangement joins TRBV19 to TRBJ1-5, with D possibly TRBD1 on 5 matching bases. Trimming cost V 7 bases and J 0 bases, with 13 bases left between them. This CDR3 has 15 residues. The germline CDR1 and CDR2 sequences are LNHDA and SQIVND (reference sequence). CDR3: CASKREGPSNQPQHF. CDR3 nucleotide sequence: TGTGCCAGTAAAAGAGAGGGGCCTAGCAATCAGCCCCAGCATTTT.

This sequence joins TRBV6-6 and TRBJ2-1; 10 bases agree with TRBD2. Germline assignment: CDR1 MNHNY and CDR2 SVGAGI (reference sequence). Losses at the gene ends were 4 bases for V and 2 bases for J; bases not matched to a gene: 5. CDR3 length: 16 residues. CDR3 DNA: TGTGCCAGCAGTTCCCCTAGCGGGGGTCCCTACAATGAGCAGTTCTTC. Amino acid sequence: CASSSPSGGPYNEQFF.

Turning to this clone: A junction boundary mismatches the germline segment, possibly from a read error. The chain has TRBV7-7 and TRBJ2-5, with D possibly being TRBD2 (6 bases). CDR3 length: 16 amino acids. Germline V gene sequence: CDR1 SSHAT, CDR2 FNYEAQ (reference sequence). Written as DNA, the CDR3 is TGTGCTAGCAGCCAGAATAGCGGACCCTTCCAAGAGACCCAGTACTTC. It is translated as CASSQNSGPFQETQYF.

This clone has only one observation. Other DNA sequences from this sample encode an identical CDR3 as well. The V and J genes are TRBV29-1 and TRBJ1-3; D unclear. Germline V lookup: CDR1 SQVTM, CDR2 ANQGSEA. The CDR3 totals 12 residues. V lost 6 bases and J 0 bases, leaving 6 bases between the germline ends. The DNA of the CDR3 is TGCAGCGTACGGGTCTCTGGAAACACCATATATTTT. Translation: CSVRVSGNTIYF.

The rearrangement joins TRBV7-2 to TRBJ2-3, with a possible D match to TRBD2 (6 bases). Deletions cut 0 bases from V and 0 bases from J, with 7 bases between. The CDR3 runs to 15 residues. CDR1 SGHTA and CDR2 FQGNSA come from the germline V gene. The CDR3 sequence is CASSLAAGSTDTQYF. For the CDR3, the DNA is TGTGCCAGCAGCTTAGCTGCGGGGAGCACAGATACGCAGTATTTT.

The CDR3 loop is CASSPPVGLRAVGNEQFF. In nucleotides, the CDR3 is TGTGCCAGCAGTCCACCGGTTGGGTTGAGGGCCGTTGGGAATGAGCAGTTCTTC. The V and J genes are TRBV28 and TRBJ2-1, with D perhaps TRBD2 (5 bases). CDR1 and CDR2 (germline): MDHEN, SYDVKM. This CDR3 is 18 amino acids long. Trimming took 5 bases from V and 7 from J, leaving 27 bases between them. The full variable domain, rest sourced from reference TRBV28 and TRBJ2-1, is DVKVTQSSRYLVKRTGEKVFLECVQDMDHENMFWYRQDPGLGLRLIYFSYDVKMKEKGDIPEGYSVSREKKERFSLILESASTNQTSMYLCASSPPVGLRAVGNEQFFGPGTRLTVL.

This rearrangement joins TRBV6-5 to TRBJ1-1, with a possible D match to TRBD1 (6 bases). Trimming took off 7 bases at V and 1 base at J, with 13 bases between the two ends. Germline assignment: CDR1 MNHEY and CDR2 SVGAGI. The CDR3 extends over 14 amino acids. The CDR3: CASTRDTKNTEAFF. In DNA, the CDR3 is TGTGCCAGCACCCGGGACACCAAGAACACTGAAGCTTTCTTT.

For the CDR3, the DNA is TGTGCCAGCAGCGTAGACGTCGGAAGGGGCCTCGAGCAGTACTTC. Its translation: CASSVDVGRGLEQYF. This sequence joins TRBV9 and TRBJ2-7; D is perhaps TRBD1 (5 bases). Trimming removed 0 bases at V and 6 bases at J, with 16 bases between. Germline V gives CDR1 SGDLS, CDR2 YYNGEE. CDR3 length: 15 amino acids.

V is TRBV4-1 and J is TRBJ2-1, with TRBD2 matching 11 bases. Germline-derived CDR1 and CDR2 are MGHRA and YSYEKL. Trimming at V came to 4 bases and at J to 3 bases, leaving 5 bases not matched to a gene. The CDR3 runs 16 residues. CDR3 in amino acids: CASSRLAGSIYNEQFF. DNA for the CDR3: TGCGCCAGCAGCCGACTAGCGGGATCCATCTACAATGAGCAGTTCTTC.

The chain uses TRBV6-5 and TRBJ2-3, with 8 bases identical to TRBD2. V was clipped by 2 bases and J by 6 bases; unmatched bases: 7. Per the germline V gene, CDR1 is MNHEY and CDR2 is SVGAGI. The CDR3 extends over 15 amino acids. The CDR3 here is CASSYSSGTGDTQYF. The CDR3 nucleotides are TGTGCCAGCAGTTACAGTAGCGGGACGGGGGATACGCAGTATTTT.

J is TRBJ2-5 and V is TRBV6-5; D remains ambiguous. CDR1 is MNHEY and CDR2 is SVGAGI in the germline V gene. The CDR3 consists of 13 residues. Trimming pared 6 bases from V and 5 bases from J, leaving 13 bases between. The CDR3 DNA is TGTGCCAGCAGAGGCGGCAGGCCTGAGACCCAGTACTTC. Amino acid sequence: CASRGGRPETQYF.

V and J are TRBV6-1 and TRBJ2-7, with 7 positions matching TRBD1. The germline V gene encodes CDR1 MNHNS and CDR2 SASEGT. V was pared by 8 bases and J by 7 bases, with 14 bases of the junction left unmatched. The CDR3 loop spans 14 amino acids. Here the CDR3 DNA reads TGTGCCAGCGTAAGGGACAGAGTTCTTACGGAGCAGTACTTC. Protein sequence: CASVRDRVLTEQYF.

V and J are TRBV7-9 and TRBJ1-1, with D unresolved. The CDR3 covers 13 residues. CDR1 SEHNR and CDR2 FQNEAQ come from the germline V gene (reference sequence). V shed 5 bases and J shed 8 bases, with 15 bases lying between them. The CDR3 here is CASSPVVEREAFF. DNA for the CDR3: TGTGCCAGCAGCCCCGTGGTGGAGAGAGAAGCTTTCTTT.

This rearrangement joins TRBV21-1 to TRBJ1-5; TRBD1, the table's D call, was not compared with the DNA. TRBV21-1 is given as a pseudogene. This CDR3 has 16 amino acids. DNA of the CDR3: TGTGCCAGCAGCGTACCGGGACAGGGAGGCAATCAGCCCCAGCATTTT. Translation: CASSVPGQGGNQPQHF.

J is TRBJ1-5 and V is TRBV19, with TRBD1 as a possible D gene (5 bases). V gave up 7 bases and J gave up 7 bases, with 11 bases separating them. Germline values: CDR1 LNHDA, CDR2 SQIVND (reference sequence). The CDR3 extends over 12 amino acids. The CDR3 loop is CASKEGWQPQHF. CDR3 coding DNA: TGTGCCAGTAAAGAGGGGTGGCAGCCCCAGCATTTT.

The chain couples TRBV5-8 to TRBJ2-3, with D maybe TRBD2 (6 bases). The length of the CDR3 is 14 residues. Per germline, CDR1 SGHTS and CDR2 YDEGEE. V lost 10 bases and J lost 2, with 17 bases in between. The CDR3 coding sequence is TGTGCCGTACCTGGCGGGGTCCTCACAGATACGCAGTATTTT. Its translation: CAVPGGVLTDTQYF.

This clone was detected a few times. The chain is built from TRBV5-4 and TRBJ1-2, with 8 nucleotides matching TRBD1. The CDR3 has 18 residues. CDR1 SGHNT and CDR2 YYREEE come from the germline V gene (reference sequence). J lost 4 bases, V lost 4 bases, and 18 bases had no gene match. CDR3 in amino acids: CASSTGGQGPAGGYGYTF. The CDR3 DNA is TGTGCCAGCAGCACTGGCGGACAGGGCCCAGCCGGAGGCTATGGCTACACCTTC.

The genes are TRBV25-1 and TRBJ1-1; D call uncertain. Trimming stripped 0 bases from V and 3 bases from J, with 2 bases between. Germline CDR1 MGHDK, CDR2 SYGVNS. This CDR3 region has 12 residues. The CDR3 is CASSEYYTEAFF. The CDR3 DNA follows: TGTGCCAGCAGTGAATACTACACTGAAGCTTTCTTT.

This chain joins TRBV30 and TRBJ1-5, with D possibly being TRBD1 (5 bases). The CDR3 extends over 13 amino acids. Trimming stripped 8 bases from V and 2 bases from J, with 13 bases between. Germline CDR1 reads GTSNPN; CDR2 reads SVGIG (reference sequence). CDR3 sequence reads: CAGAESGNQPQHF. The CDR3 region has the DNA TGTGCCGGGGCCGAGAGTGGCAATCAGCCCCAGCATTTT.